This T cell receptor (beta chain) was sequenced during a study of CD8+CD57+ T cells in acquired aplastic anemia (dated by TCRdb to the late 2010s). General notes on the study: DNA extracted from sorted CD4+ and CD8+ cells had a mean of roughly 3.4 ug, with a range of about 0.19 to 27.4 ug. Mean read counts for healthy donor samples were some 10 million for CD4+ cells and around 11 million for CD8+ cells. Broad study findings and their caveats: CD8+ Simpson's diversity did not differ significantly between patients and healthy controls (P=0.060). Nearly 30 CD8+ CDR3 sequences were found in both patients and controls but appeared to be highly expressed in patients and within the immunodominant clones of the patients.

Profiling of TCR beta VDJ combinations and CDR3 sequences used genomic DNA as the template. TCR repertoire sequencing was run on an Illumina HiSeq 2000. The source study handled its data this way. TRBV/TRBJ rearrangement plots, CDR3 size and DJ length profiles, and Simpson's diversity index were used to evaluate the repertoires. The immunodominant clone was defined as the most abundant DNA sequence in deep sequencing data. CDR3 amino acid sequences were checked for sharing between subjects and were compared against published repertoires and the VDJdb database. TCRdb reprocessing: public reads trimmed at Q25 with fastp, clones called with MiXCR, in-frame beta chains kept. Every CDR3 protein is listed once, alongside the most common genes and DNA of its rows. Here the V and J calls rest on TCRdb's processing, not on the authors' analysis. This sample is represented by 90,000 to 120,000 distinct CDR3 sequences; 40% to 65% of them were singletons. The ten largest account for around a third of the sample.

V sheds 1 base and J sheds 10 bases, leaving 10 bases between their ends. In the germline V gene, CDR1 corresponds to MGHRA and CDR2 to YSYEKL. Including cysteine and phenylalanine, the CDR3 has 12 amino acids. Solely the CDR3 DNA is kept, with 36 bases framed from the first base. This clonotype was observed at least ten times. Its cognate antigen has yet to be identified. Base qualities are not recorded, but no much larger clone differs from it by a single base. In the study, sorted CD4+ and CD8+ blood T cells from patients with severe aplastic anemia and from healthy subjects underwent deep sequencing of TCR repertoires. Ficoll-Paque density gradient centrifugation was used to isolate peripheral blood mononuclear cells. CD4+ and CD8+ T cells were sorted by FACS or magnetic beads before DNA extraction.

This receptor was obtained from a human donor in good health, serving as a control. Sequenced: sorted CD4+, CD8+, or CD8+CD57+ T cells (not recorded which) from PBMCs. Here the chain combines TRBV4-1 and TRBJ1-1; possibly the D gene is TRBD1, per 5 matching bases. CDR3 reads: CASSQGGNGAFF. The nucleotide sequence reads TGCGCCAGCAGCCAAGGGGGGAATGGAGCTTTCTTT.